This T cell receptor beta chain was retrieved from a study of cytomegalovirus exposure and HLA in healthy donors. The CDR3 contains 15 residues. Germline V gene sequence: CDR1 MNHNY, CDR2 SVGAGI (reference sequence). Notes on this clone: A read error may produce the germline difference seen at one junction end.

With 60 Vbeta and 13 Jbeta primers, the PCR was carried out. TCRdb's table, derived via immunoSEQ multiplex PCR, lists solely in-frame clones and lacks some. The table includes 90,000 to 120,000 clones, roughly four fifths detected once. This clonotype originated in a man between 18 and 29 years old in good health and CMV-seronegative. Sequencing was performed on PBMCs. This chain connects TRBV6-6 to TRBJ2-5; 9 nucleotides align to TRBD1. CDR3 DNA: TGTGCCAGCAACCACCTAGGACAGGGGCAAGGGACCCAGTACTTC. Translated: CASNHLGQGQGTQYF.